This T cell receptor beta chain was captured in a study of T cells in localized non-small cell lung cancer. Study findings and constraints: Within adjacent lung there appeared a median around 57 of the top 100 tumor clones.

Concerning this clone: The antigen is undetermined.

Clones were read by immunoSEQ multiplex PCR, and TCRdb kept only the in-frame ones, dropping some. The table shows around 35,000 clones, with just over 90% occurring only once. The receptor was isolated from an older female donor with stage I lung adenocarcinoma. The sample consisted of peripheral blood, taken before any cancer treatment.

CDR3 nucleotide sequence: TGCGCCAGCAGCACCTATCCCGGGACGGGTGGAGAGACCCAGTACTTC. Its translation: CASSTYPGTGGETQYF. The J gene is TRBJ2-5, the V gene TRBV5-1; D tentatively reads TRBD1 or TRBD2 (5 bases each). Trimming cost V 4 bases and J 4 bases, with 20 bases left between them. Per the germline V gene, CDR1 is SGHRS and CDR2 is YFSETQ. The CDR3 contains 16 residues.